Each of the 8 T cell receptor beta chains below was sequenced from the same sample in a study of post-analysis software for immune sequencing data (dated by TCRdb to 2015 to 2017). The library came from PCR. TCRdb lists the instrument as Illumina HiSeq 2500. To reduce PCR and sequencing biases, unique molecular identifiers were built into the TCR beta cDNA libraries. Using fastp trimming at Q25 and MiXCR clonotype assembly, TCRdb reanalyzed the public sequencing data and kept in-frame beta chains. Here each entry gathers all rows of one CDR3 protein and keeps the most common genes and DNA. Present in this sample are about 400,000 distinct CDR3 sequences, roughly 38% of which were seen just once. Around 15% of the sample comes from the top ten. No cognate antigen is known for these TCRs. What the work shows at the level of the full study, not this receptor alone: Significantly higher frequencies in patients than in controls were found for roughly 5 TRBV segments, including TRBV5-6, TRBV5-1 and TRBV20-1.

Source material: blood. All receptors derive from a girl aged 10 to 17 with multiple sclerosis.

The chain joins TRBV7-6 to TRBJ2-7; 11 bases are a match to TRBD1. This CDR3 comprises 14 residues. The V gene end was trimmed by 3 bases and the J gene end by 5 bases; junction bases not matched to a gene: 3. Germline loops: CDR1 SGHVS, CDR2 FNYEAQ. Here the CDR3 DNA reads TGTGCCAGCAGCTTCGGACAGGGGGCGGACGAGCAGTACTTC. Protein: CASSFGQGADEQYF.

This clonotype was observed a few times. The DNA of the CDR3 is TGTGCCAGCAGGGCCCCCGGGACCCTCCTCGAGCAGTACTTC. Translating gives CASRAPGTLLEQYF. The gene calls are TRBV28 and TRBJ2-7; either TRBD1 or TRBD2 may supply D (5 bases each). The V end lost 6 bases, the J end lost 6 bases, and 18 bases lay between the germline ends. Germline V gives CDR1 MDHEN, CDR2 SYDVKM. This CDR3 has 14 residues.

V usage is TRBV9 and J usage is TRBJ2-7; 10 bases are a match to TRBD2. Per germline, CDR1 SGDLS and CDR2 YYNGEE. The V segment lost 0 bases and the J segment 3 bases; nucleotides outside the gene matches: 3. The length of the CDR3 is 15 residues. The CDR3 DNA sequence: TGTGCCAGCAGCGTAGGGTTAGCGGGGGGCTACGAGCAGTACTTC. Translation gives CASSVGLAGGYEQYF.

The CDR3 sequence: CASTDRGRNIQYF. The CDR3 DNA sequence: TGTGCCAGCACTGACAGGGGGAGAAACATTCAGTACTTC. This chain connects TRBV6-5 to TRBJ2-4; TRBD1 matches at 9 bases. The trim removed 7 bases at V and 6 bases at J, leaving 4 bases unmatched. This CDR3 contains 13 residues. Germline-derived CDR1 and CDR2 are MNHEY and SVGAGI.

As regards this clonotype: A much more abundant neighbour one base away suggests this may be a read error. The chain couples TRBV7-8 to TRBJ1-2; D is perhaps TRBD1 (5 bases). V was shortened by 2 bases and J by 5 bases, with 15 bases between the two germline ends. Germline CDR1 and CDR2: SGHVS and FQNEAQ. The CDR3 has 15 amino acids. Here the CDR3 DNA reads TGTGCCAGCAGCTTATTTGCGGGGACCGAATATGGCTACACCTTC. Its protein is CASSLFAGTEYGYTF. The full variable domain, with the rest looked up from reference TRBV7-8 and TRBJ1-2, is GAGVSQSPRYKVAKRGQDVALRCDPISGHVSLFWYQQALGQGPEFLTYFQNEAQLDKSGLPSDRFFAERPEGSVSTLKIQRTQQEDSAVYLCASSLFAGTEYGYTFGSGTRLTVV.

The sample holds a few counts of this clonotype. V is TRBV6-1 and J is TRBJ1-5, with D maybe TRBD1 (6 bases). CDR3 size: 15 residues. The germline CDR1 and CDR2 sequences are MNHNS and SASEGT. Trimming took 7 bases from V and 1 from J, leaving 14 bases between them. The CDR3 loop reads CASIVGALSNQPQHF. The CDR3 nucleotides read TGTGCCAGCATCGTGGGGGCCCTAAGCAATCAGCCCCAGCATTTT.

The V call is TRBV29-1, the J call TRBJ2-7; the D is unclear. The V and J ends lost 4 bases and 0 bases respectively, with 7 bases between them. Germline V gene lookup returns CDR1 SQVTM and CDR2 ANQGSEA. The CDR3 consists of 12 residues. In DNA form, the CDR3 reads TGCAGCGTTGCAATCGACTCCTACGAGCAGTACTTC. Translating it yields CSVAIDSYEQYF.

The chain combines TRBV4-2 with TRBJ1-5; D not resolved. V was clipped by 0 bases and J by 1 base, with 7 bases between them. The germline V gene encodes CDR1 LGHNA and CDR2 YNFKEQ. There are 15 residues in the CDR3. The CDR3 bases are TGTGCCAGCAGCCAAGAATGGGGAAGCAATCAGCCCCAGCATTTT. This sequence encodes CASSQEWGSNQPQHF.